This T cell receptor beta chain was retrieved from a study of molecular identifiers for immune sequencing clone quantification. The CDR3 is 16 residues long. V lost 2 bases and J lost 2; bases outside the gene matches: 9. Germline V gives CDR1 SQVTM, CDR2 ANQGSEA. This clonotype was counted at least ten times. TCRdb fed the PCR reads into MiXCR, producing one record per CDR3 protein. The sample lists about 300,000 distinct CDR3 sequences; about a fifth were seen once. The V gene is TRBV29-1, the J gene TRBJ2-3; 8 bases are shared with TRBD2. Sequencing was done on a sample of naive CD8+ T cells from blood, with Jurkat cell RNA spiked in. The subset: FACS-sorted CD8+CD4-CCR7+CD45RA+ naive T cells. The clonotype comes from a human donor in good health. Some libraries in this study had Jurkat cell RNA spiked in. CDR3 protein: CSVEYWGAGATDTQYF. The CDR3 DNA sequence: TGCAGCGTTGAATATTGGGGAGCGGGGGCCACAGATACGCAGTATTTT.